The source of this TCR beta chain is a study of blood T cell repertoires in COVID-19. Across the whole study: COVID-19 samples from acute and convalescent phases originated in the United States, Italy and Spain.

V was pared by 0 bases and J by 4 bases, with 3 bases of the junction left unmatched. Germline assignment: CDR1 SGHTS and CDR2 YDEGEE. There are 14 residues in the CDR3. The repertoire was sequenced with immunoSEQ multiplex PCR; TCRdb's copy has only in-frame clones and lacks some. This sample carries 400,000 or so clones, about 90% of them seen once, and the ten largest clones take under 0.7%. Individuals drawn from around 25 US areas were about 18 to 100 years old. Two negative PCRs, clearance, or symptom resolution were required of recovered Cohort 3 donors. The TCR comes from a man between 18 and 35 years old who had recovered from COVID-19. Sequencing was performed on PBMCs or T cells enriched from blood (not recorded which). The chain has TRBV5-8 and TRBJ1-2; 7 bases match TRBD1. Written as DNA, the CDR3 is TGTGCCAGCAGCTTGGCCAGGGACAGCTATGGCTACACCTTC. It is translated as CASSLARDSYGYTF.